This TCR beta chain was sequenced for a study of blood T cell repertoires in COVID-19. The V and J ends lost 3 bases and 3 bases respectively, with 13 bases between them. The germline V gene has CDR1 SGHRS and CDR2 YFSETQ. The CDR3 length is 14 residues. Sequencing was performed with immunoSEQ multiplex PCR; in TCRdb, only in-frame clones are kept and a portion is missing. The sample has about 170,000 clones; roughly four fifths are singletons. V is TRBV5-1 and J is TRBJ2-7, with D perhaps TRBD2 (5 bases). The clonotype originates from a woman older than 75 with COVID-19, enrolled during active disease. Sequencing was done on a sample of peripheral blood. In nucleotides, the CDR3 is TGCGCCAGCAGCTCCCGGGATCCGGGCTACGAGCAGTACTTC. Protein product: CASSSRDPGYEQYF.